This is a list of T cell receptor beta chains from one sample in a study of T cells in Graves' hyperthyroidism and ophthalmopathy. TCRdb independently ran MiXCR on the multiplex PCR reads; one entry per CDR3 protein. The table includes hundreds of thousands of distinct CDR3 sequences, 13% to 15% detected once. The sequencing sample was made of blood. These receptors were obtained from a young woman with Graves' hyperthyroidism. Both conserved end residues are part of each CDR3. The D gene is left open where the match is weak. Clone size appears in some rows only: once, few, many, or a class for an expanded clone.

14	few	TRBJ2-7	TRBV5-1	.	CASSQVGGMYEQYF	TGCGCCAGCAGCCAAGTGGGGGGAATGTACGAGCAGTACTTC
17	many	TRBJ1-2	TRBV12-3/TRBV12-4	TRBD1	CASSFSTGGPEFNGYTF	TGTGCCAGCAGTTTTTCGACAGGGGGGCCGGAATTCAATGGCTACACCTTC
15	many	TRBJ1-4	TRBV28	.	CASSLRGVGVGKLFF	TGTGCCAGCAGTTTGCGGGGGGTTGGTGTGGGAAAACTGTTTTTT
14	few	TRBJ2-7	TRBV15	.	CATSRGVGSYEQYF	TGTGCCACCAGCCGGGGCGTGGGCTCCTACGAGCAGTACTTC
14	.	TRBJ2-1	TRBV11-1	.	CASSINGADNEQFF	TGTGCCAGTAGTATAAACGGGGCCGACAATGAGCAGTTCTTC
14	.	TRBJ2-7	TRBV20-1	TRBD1	CSATAGTGAHEQYF	TGCAGTGCAACGGCCGGGACAGGGGCCCACGAGCAGTACTTC
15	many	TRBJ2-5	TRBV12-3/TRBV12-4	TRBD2	CASSYGSGRGETQYF	TGTGCCAGCAGTTACGGTAGCGGGAGGGGAGAGACCCAGTACTTC
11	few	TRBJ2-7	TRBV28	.	CASFRGHEQYF	TGTGCCAGCTTCCGAGGGCACGAGCAGTACTTC
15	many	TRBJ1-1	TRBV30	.	CAWSVSGPVNTEAFF	TGTGCCTGGAGTGTTTCAGGGCCCGTGAACACTGAAGCTTTCTTT
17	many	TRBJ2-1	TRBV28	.	CASSLFYRPGAYNEQFF	TGTGCCAGCAGTTTATTCTACCGTCCGGGAGCCTACAATGAGCAGTTCTTC
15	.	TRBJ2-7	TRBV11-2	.	CVSSQDPQGGLEQYF	TGCGTCAGCAGCCAAGATCCACAGGGGGGGCTCGAGCAGTACTTC
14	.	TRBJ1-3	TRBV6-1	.	CASTGPPSGNTIYF	TGTGCCAGCACGGGCCCACCCTCTGGAAACACCATATATTTT
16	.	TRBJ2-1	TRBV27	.	CASRGIIAQAYNEQFF	TGTGCCAGCAGAGGAATCATAGCGCAAGCCTACAATGAGCAGTTCTTC
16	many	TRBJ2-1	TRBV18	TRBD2	CASSPPSSGTDNEQFF	TGTGCCAGCTCACCACCTTCTAGCGGGACCGACAATGAGCAGTTCTTC
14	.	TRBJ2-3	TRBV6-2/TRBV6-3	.	CAGIPRSSTDTQYF	TGTGCCGGCATCCCCCGGTCAAGCACAGATACGCAGTATTTT
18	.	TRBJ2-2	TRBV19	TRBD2	CASSTPSGRAWGTGELFF	TGTGCCAGTAGTACCCCTAGCGGGAGGGCCTGGGGCACCGGGGAGCTGTTTTTT
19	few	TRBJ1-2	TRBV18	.	CASSPSTGFRDKGTYGYTF	TGTGCCAGCTCACCCTCCACAGGGTTTCGAGATAAGGGAACCTATGGCTACACCTTC
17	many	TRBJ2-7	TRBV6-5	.	CASSYSFHRGGSYEQYF	TGTGCCAGCAGTTACTCATTTCACAGGGGAGGTAGCTACGAGCAGTACTTC
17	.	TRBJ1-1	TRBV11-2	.	CASSQGAVGQWNTEAFF	TGTGCCAGCAGCCAAGGAGCAGTCGGGCAGTGGAACACTGAAGCTTTCTTT